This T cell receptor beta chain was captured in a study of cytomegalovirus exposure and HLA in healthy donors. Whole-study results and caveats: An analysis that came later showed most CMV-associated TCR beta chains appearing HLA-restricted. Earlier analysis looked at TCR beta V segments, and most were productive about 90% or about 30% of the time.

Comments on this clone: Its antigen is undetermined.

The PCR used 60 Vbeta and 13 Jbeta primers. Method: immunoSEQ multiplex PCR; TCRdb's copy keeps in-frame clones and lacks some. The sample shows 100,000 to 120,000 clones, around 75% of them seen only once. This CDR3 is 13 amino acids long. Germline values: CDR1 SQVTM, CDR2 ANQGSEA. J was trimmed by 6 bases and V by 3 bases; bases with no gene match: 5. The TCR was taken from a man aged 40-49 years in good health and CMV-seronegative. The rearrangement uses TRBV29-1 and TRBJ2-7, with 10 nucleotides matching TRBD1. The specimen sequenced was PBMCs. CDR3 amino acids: CSVDGDRGGEQYF. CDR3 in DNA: TGCAGCGTTGATGGGGACAGGGGCGGCGAGCAGTACTTC.